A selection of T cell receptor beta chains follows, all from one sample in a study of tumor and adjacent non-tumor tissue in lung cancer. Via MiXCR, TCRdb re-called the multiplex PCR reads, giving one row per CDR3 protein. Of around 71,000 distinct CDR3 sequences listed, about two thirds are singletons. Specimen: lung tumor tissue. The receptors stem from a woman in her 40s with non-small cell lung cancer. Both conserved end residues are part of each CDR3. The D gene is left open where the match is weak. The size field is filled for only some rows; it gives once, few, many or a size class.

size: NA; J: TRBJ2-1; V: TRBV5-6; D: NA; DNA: TGTGCCCGCAGCTTGGTCGGTAGAAATGAGCACTTCTTC; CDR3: CARSLVGRNEHFF
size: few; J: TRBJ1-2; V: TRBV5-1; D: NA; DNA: TGCGCCAGCAGCTCCCTCGAAGGGCGCTATGGCTACACCTTC; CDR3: CASSSLEGRYGYTF
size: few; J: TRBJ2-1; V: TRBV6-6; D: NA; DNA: TGTGCCAGCAGTTACTTGGGCAAACAAAGCAATGAGAAGTTCTTC; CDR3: CASSYLGKQSNEKFF
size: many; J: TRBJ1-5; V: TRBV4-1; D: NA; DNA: TGCGCCAGCAGTAGAGGGGGGAATCAGCCCCAGCATTTT; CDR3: CASSRGGNQPQHF
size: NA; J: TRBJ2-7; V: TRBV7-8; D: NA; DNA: TGTGCCAGCAGCCTGACTGGACGGGGATCCTACGATCAGTACTTC; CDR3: CASSLTGRGSYDQYF
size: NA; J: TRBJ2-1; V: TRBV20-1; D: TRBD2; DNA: TGCAGTGCTAGAGACCAGACTAACGGGAGGTCTTACAATGAGCAGTTCTTC; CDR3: CSARDQTNGRSYNEQFF
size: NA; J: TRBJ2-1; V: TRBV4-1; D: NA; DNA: TGCGTCAGCAGCCAGAGGGGCCACCCGCAATTCTTT; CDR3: CVSSQRGHPQFF
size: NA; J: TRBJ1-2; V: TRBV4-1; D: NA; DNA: TGTGCCAGCAGCCAAGATCAGTACAGAATAAATGGCTACACCTTC; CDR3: CASSQDQYRINGYTF
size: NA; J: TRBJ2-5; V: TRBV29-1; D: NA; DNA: TGCAGCGCACTACCCCACCAGAGGGGATCCACTCGGGAGACCCAGTACTTC; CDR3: CSALPHQRGSTRETQYF
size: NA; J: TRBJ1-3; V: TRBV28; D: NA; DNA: TGTGTCAGCAATTTATCGGCAGGCGTCAGCTCTGGAAACACCATATATTTT; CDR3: CVSNLSAGVSSGNTIYF
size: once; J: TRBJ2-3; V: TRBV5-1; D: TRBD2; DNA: TGCGCCAGCAGCGTGGGAGCGGGAGGCACAGATACGCAGTATTTT; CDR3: CASSVGAGGTDTQYF
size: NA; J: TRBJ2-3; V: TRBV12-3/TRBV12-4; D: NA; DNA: TGTGACAGCAGACAGGATATCGGGCCGCAGTATTTT; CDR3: CDSRQDIGPQYF
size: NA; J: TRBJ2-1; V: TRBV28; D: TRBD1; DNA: TGTGCCAGCATTCCACTGGACAGGGGGGCCTGGGGGGACTCCTACAATGGGCAGTTCTTC; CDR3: CASIPLDRGAWGDSYNGQFF
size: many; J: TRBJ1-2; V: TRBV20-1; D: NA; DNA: TGCAGTGCTCCAAACAGGGTAGAGGATGGCTACACCTTC; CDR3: CSAPNRVEDGYTF
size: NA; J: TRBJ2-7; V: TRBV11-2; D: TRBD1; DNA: TGTGTCAGCAACATGAGGACAGGGGTACAGTACGAGCAGTACTTC; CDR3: CVSNMRTGVQYEQYF
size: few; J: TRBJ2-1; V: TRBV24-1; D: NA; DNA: TGTGCCACCAGTGATTTGAGTCGGGGTGAGCAGTTCTTC; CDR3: CATSDLSRGEQFF
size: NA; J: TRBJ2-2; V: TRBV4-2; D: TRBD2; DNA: TGTGCCAGCAGCCATCCGGGACTAGCGGGTGAGAACATCGGGGAGCTGTTTTTT; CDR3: CASSHPGLAGENIGELFF
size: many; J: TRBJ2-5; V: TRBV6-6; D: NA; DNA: TGTGCCAGCACACATCGGGAGACCCAGTACTTC; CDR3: CASTHRETQYF
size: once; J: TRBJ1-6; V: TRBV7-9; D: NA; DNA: TGTGCCAGCAGCTCGAGGACAAGAGATAATTCACCCCTCCACTTC; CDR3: CASSSRTRDNSPLHF
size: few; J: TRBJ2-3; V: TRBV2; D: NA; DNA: TGTGCCAGCAGAAACCTTTGGGGGGACTCTAGCACAGATACGCAGTATTTT; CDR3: CASRNLWGDSSTDTQYF
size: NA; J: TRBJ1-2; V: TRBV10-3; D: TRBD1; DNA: TGTGCCATCACGGAAGAGGACAGGGGTGAGTATGGCTACACTTTC; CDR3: CAITEEDRGEYGYTF
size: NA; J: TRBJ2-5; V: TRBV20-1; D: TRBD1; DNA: TGCAGTGCTAGAGGCCCGAGACAGGGGGTGCAGACCCAGTACTTC; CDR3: CSARGPRQGVQTQYF
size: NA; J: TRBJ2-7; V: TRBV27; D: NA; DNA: TGTGCCAGCAGTTCAGTCCCCAGCTCCTACGAGCAGTACTTC; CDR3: CASSSVPSSYEQYF
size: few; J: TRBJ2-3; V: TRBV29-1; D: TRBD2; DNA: TGCGGCGCTCAAGGACTAGCGGGATGTATGAATACGCAGTATTTT; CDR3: CGAQGLAGCMNTQYF
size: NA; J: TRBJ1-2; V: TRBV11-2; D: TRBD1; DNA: TGTACCAGCAGTTTAGACAGGGGATCTGGTTACACCTTC; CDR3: CTSSLDRGSGYTF
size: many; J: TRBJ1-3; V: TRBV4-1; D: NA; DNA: TGCGCCAGCAGCCAAGATTTTGTCCCGTCCGGAAACACCATATATTTT; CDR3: CASSQDFVPSGNTIYF
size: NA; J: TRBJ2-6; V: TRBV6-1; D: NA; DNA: TGTGCGGACACCTTCGGGGGCTCTGGGGCCAACGTCCTGACTTTC; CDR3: CADTFGGSGANVLTF
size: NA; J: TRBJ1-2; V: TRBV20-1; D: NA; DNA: TGCAGTACTAGCGGGCCTGGGGCAGACTATGACTACACCTTC; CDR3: CSTSGPGADYDYTF
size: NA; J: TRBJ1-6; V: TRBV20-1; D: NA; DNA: TGCACTGCTAGATCGGGACGGGATAATTCACCCCTCCACTTT; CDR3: CTARSGRDNSPLHF
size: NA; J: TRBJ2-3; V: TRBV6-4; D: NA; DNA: TGTGCCAGCAGTGAAGGGGGGGGCACAGATACGCTGTATTTT; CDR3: CASSEGGGTDTLYF
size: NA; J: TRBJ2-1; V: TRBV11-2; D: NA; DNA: TGTGCCAGCAGCTCTTTCCTGGGAGCAGCTACCTGCAATGAACAGTTCTTC; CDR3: CASSSFLGAATCNEQFF
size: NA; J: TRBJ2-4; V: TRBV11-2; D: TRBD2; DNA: TGTGCCAGCTGTCATCTGACTAGCGAGAGGGACAACATTCAGTACTTC; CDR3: CASCHLTSERDNIQYF